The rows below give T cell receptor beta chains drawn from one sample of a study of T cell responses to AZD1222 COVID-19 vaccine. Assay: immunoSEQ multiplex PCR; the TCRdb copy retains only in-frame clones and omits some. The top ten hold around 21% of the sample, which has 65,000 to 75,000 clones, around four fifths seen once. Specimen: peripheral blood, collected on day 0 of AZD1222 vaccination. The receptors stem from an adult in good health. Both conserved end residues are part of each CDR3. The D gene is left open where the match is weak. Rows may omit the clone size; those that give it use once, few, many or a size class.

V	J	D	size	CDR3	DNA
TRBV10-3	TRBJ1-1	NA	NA	CAISVGGGGAETEAFF	TGTGCCATCAGTGTGGGAGGGGGTGGTGCAGAAACTGAAGCTTTCTTT
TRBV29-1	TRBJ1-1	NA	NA	CSVGVLSGRAISEAFF	TGCAGCGTTGGCGTATTATCGGGCAGGGCGATCTCTGAAGCTTTCTTT
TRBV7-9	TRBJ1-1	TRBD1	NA	CASSLGDRGRKAFF	TGTGCCAGCAGCTTAGGGGACAGGGGGCGAAAAGCTTTCTTT
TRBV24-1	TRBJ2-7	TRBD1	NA	CATSDRQGVEFF	TGTGCCACCAGTGATCGACAGGGCGTGGAGTTCTTC
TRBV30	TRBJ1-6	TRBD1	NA	CAWNLKGQPNSPLHF	TGTGCCTGGAACCTAAAGGGACAGCCAAATTCACCCCTCCACTTT
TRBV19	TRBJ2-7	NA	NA	CASSIRPRDYEQYF	TGTGCCAGTAGTATACGGCCACGAGACTACGAGCAGTACTTC
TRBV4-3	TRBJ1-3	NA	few	CASSQGSPASGNTIYF	TGCGCCAGCAGCCAAGGGTCCCCAGCCTCTGGAAACACCATATATTTT
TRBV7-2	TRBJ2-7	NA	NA	CASSLYVGEQYF	TGTGCCAGCAGCTTATATGTGGGGGAGCAGTACTTC
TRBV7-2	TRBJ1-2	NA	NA	CASSSQGRKYGYTF	TGTGCCAGCAGCTCCCAGGGGAGGAAGTATGGCTACACCTTC
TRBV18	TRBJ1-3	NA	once	CASSPTGSGNTIYF	TGTGCCAGCTCACCGACAGGCAGTGGAAACACCATATATTTT
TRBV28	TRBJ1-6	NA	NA	CASSFRPPDYNSPLHF	TGTGCCAGCAGTTTTCGCCCCCCCGATTATAATTCACCCCTCCACTTT
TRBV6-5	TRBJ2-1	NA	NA	CASSSGRENNEQFF	TGTGCCAGCAGTTCAGGGCGGGAAAACAATGAGCAGTTCTTC
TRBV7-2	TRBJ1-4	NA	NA	CASSSFLVGKLFF	TGTGCCAGCAGCTCCTTTCTCGTAGGGAAACTGTTTTTT
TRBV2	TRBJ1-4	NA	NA	CASLGQTNEKLFF	TGTGCCAGCCTCGGGCAGACTAATGAAAAACTGTTTTTT
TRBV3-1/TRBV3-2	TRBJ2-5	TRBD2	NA	CASSQVLAGPGETQYF	TGTGCCAGCAGCCAAGTACTAGCGGGTCCGGGAGAGACCCAGTACTTC
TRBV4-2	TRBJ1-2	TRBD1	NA	CASSQRHTGTGGLYGYTF	TGTGCCAGCAGCCAGCGACATACCGGGACAGGGGGGCTGTATGGCTACACCTTC
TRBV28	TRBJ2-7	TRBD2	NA	CASSPPVVASGDYEQYF	TGTGCCAGCAGCCCCCCCGTTGTCGCTAGCGGGGACTACGAGCAGTACTTC
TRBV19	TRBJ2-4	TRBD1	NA	CASSTPSQGKAKNIQYF	TGTGCCAGTAGTACCCCTTCACAGGGGAAAGCCAAAAACATTCAGTACTTC
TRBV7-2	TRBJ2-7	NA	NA	CASSPSVLATYEQYF	TGTGCCAGCAGCCCCTCAGTACTGGCCACCTACGAGCAGTACTTC
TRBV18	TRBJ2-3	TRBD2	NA	CASSPRGPVTSGRSTDTQYF	TGTGCCAGCTCACCCCGGGGACCGGTAACTAGCGGGAGGAGCACAGATACGCAGTATTTT
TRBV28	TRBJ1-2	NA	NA	CASQGPTFDGYTF	TGTGCCAGCCAAGGACCGACGTTTGATGGCTACACCTTC
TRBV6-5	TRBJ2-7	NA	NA	CASSYRHEQYF	TGTGCCAGCAGTTACAGGCACGAGCAGTACTTC
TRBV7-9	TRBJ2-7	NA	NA	CASSATASSEQYF	TGTGCCAGCAGCGCGACCGCTAGTTCCGAGCAGTACTTC
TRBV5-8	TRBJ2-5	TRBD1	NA	CASSLGQGDESETQYF	TGTGCCAGCAGCTTAGGACAGGGCGATGAGTCAGAGACCCAGTACTTC
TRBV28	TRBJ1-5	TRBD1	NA	CASSQGGQSNQPQHF	TGTGCCAGCAGTCAAGGGGGACAGAGCAATCAGCCCCAGCATTTT
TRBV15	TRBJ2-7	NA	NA	CAQNEEQYF	TGTGCCCAGAATGAAGAGCAGTACTTC
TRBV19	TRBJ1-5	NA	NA	CASLGGRDNQPQHF	TGTGCCAGCCTTGGGGGGCGGGACAATCAGCCCCAGCATTTT
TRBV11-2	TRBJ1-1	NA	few	CASSYGNVDTEAFF	TGTGCCAGCAGCTACGGGAACGTTGACACTGAAGCTTTCTTT
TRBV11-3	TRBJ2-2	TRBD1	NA	CASSLVSGTGLVGELFF	TGTGCCAGCAGCTTAGTCTCCGGGACAGGGTTGGTCGGGGAGCTGTTTTTT
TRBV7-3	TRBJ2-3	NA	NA	CASSLRGARTDTQYF	TGTGCCAGCAGCTTAAGGGGCGCAAGGACAGATACGCAGTATTTT
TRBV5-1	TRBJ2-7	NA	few	CASSRTSQQLSYEQYF	TGCGCCAGCAGCCGAACTTCGCAACAGCTCTCCTACGAGCAGTACTTC
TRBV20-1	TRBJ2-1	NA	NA	CSARTNNEQFF	TGCAGTGCTAGAACTAACAATGAGCAGTTCTTC
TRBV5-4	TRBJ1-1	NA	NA	CASSFDPGSNTEAFF	TGTGCCAGCAGCTTCGATCCGGGATCGAACACTGAAGCTTTCTTT
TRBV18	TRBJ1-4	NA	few	CASSPPVAEPSEKLFF	TGTGCCAGCTCACCACCGGTGGCGGAGCCTAGTGAAAAACTGTTTTTT
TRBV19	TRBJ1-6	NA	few	CASSTWGVGSPLHF	TGTGCCAGTAGTACCTGGGGCGTGGGTTCACCCCTCCACTTT
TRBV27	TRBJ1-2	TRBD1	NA	CASSPGTGLYGYTF	TGTGCCAGCAGCCCCGGGACAGGCCTCTATGGCTACACCTTC
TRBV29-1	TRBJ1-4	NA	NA	CSAWTDRNEKLFF	TGCAGCGCCTGGACAGACCGTAATGAAAAACTGTTTTTT
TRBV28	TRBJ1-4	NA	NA	CASTYSGRFEKLFF	TGTGCCAGCACCTATTCCGGAAGGTTTGAAAAACTGTTTTTT
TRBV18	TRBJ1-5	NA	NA	CASSSRLVSNQPQHF	TGTGCCAGCTCCTCCAGACTGGTGAGCAATCAGCCCCAGCATTTT
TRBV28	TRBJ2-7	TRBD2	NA	CASRTGTSGPGRDEQYF	TGTGCCAGCAGAACCGGGACTAGCGGACCAGGGAGGGACGAGCAGTACTTC
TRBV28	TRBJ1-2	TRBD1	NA	CASRTRAPGGKSYGYTF	TGTGCCAGCAGAACCCGGGCCCCAGGGGGCAAGTCGTATGGCTACACCTTC
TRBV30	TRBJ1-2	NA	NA	CAWSEGHQYGYTF	TGTGCCTGGAGCGAGGGACACCAATATGGCTACACCTTC
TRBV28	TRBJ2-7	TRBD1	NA	CASSVTGSYEQYF	TGTGCCAGCAGTGTGACAGGGTCCTACGAGCAGTACTTC
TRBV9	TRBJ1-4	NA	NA	CASSVGVQNEKLFF	TGTGCCAGCAGCGTAGGAGTTCAGAATGAAAAACTGTTTTTT
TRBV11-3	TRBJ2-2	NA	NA	CASSLGRFYTGELFF	TGTGCCAGCAGCTTAGGACGGTTTTACACCGGGGAGCTGTTTTTT
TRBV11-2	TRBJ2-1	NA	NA	CASRKPGRRQTYNEQFF	TGTGCCAGCAGAAAGCCAGGGCGACGCCAAACCTACAATGAGCAGTTCTTC